This entry is about one T cell receptor (beta chain). Its antigen is unidentified. The sample belongs to a study of CD8+CD57+ T cells in acquired aplastic anemia. The CDR3 extends over 14 amino acids. The ends lost 6 bases at V and 5 bases at J; junction bases unmatched: 8. CDR1 and CDR2 from the germline V gene are SNHLY and FYNNEI. Those patients picked for sequencing had displayed CD8+CD57+ cell expansion on flow cytometry. Genomic DNA was employed as the template in profiling TCR beta VDJ and CDR3. MiXCR was run by TCRdb on the reads, yielding one entry per CDR3 protein. This sample has 200,000 to 250,000 distinct CDR3 sequences, with around 49% found just once. Notes on the study in general: There were over 25 CD8+ CDR3 sequences that occurred in both patients and controls. Controls did not differ significantly from patients in CD8+ Simpson's diversity.

This receptor was obtained from a human donor with aplastic anemia. V and J are TRBV2 and TRBJ1-2, with 8 positions matching TRBD1. The sample consisted of sorted CD4+, CD8+, or CD8+CD57+ T cells (not recorded which) from PBMCs. The CDR3 loop reads CASRGTGGQYGYTF. The CDR3 DNA is TGTGCCAGCAGGGGGACAGGTGGACAGTATGGCTACACCTTC.